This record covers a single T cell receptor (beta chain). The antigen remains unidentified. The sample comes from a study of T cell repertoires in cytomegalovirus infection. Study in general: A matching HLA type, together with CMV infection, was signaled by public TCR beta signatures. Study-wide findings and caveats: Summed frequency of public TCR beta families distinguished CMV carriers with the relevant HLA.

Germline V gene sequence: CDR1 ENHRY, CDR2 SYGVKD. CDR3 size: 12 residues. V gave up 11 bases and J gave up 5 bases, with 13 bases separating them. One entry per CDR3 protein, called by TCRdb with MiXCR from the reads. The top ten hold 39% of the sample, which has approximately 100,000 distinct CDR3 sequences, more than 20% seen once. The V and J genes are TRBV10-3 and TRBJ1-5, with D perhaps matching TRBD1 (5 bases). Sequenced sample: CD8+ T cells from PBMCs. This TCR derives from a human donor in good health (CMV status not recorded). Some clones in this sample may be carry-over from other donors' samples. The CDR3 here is CASGTPHQPQHF. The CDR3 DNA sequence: TGTGCCTCCGGGACTCCGCATCAGCCCCAGCATTTT.